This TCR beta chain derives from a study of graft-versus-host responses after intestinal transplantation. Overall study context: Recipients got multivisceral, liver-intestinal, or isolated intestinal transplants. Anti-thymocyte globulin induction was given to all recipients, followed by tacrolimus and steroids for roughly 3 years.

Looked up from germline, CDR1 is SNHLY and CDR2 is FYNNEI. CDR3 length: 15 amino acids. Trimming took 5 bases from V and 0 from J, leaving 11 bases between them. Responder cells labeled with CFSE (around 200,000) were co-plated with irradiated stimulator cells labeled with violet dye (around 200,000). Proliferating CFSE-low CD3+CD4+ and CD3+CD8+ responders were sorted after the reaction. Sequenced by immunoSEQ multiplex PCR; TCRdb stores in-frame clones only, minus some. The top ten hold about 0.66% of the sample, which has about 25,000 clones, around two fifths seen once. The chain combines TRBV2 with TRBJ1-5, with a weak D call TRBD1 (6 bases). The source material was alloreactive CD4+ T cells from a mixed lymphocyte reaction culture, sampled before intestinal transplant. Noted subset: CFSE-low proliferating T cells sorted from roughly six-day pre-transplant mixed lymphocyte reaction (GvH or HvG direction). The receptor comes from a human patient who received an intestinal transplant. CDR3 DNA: TGTGCCAGCAGTTTACAGGGATTTAGCAATCAGCCCCAGCATTTT. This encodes CASSLQGFSNQPQHF.